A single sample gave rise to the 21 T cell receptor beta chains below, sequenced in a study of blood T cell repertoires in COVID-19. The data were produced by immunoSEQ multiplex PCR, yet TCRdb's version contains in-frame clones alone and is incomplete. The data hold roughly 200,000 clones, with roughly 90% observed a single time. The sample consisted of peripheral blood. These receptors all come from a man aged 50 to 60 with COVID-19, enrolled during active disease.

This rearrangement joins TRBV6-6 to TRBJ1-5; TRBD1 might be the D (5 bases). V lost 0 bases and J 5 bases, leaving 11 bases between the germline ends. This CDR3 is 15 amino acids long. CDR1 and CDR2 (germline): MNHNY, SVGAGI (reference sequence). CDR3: CASSYSAGRDQPQHF. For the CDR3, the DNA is TGTGCCAGCAGTTACTCAGCGGGGCGGGATCAGCCCCAGCATTTT.

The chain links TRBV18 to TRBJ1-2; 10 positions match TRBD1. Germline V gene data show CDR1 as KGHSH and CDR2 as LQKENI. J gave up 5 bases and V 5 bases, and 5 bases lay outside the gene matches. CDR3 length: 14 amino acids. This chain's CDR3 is CASSAGTGAYGYTF. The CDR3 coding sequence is TGTGCCAGCTCAGCCGGGACAGGGGCTTATGGCTACACCTTC.

The CDR3 here is CASSLRGTGGANTEAFF. The DNA for the CDR3 is TGTGCCAGTAGTCTTCGTGGGACAGGGGGAGCGAACACTGAAGCTTTCTTT. The gene calls are TRBV19 and TRBJ1-1; 11 bases align to TRBD1. The CDR3 is 17 amino acids. V lost 5 bases to trimming and J lost 1 base; unmatched junction nucleotides: 9. Germline loops: CDR1 LNHDA, CDR2 SQIVND (reference sequence).

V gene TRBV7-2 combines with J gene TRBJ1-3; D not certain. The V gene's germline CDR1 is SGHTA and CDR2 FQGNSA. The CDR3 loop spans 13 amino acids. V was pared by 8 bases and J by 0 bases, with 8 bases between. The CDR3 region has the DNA TGTGCCAGCCGCCGGGACTCTGGAAACACCATATATTTT. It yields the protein CASRRDSGNTIYF. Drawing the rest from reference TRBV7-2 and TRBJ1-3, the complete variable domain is GAGVSQSPSNKVTEKGKDVELRCDPISGHTALYWYRQSLGQGLEFLIYFQGNSAPDKSGLPSDRFSAERTGGSVSTLTIQRTQQEDSAVYLCASRRDSGNTIYFGEGSWLTVV.

The CDR3 DNA reads TGCGCCAGCAGCCGGGCTAGCGGGAGCTCCTACGAGCAGTACTTC. Protein sequence: CASSRASGSSYEQYF. The chain joins TRBV5-1 to TRBJ2-7; 10 bases align to TRBD2. The germline CDR1 and CDR2 sequences are SGHRS and YFSETQ. The CDR3 has 15 residues. V trimming: 4 bases; J trimming: 0 bases; junction bases outside the gene matches: 4.

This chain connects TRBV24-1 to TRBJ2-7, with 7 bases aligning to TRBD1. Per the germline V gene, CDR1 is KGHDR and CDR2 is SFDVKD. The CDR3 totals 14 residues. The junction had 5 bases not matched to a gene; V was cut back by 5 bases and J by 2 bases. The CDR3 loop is CATSATGTTYEQYF. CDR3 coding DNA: TGTGCCACCAGTGCGACAGGGACCACCTACGAGCAGTACTTC.

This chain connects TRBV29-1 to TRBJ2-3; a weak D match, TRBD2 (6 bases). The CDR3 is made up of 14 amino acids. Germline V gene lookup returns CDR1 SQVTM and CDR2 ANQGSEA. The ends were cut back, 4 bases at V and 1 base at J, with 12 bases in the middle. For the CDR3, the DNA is TGCAGCGTTGCAGGAGGGATAGGCACAGATACGCAGTATTTT. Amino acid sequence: CSVAGGIGTDTQYF.

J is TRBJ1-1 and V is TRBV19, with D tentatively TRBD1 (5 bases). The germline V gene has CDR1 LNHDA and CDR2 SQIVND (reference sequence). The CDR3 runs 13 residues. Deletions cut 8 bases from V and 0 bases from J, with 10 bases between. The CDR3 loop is CASGGGMNTEAFF. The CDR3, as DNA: TGTGCCAGTGGGGGGGGAATGAACACTGAAGCTTTCTTT.

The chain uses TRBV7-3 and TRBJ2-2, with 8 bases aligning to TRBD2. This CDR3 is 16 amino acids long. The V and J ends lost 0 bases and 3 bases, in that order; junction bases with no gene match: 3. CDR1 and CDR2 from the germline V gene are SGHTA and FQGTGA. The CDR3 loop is CASSLTAGGYTGELFF. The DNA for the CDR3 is TGTGCCAGCAGCTTAACGGCGGGGGGATACACCGGGGAGCTGTTTTTT.

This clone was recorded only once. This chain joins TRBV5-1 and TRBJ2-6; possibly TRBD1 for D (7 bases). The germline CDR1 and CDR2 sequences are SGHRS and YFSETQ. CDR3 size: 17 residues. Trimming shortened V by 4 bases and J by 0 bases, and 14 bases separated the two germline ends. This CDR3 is CASSPRGTDSGANVLTF. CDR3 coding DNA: TGCGCCAGCAGCCCCCGGGGGACAGACTCTGGGGCCAACGTCCTGACTTTC.

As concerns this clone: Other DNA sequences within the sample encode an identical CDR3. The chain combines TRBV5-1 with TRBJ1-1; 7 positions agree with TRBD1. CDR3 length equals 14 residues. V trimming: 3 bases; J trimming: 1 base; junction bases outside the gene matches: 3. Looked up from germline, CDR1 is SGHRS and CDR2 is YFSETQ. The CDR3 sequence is CASSSGTENTEAFF. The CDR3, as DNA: TGCGCCAGCAGCTCGGGGACAGAGAACACTGAAGCTTTCTTT.

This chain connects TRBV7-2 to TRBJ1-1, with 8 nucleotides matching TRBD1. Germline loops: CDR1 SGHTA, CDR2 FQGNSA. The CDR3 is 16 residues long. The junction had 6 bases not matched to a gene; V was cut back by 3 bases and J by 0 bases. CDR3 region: CASSFLTGEMNTEAFF. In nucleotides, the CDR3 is TGTGCCAGCAGCTTTTTGACAGGGGAAATGAACACTGAAGCTTTCTTT.

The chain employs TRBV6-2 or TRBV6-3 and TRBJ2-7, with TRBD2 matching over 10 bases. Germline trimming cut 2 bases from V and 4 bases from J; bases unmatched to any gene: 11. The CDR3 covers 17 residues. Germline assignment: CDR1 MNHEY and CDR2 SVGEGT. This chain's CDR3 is CASSYGGWPSGSYEQYF. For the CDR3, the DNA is TGTGCCAGCAGTTACGGCGGGTGGCCTAGCGGGAGTTACGAGCAGTACTTC.

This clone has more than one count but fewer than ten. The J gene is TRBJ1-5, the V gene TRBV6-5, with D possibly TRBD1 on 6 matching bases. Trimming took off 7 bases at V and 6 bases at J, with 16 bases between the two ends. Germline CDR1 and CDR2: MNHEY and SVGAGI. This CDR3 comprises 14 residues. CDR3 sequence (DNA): TGTGCCAGCAAAGTCTCAGGGGACGGTCAGCCCCAGCATTTT. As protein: CASKVSGDGQPQHF.

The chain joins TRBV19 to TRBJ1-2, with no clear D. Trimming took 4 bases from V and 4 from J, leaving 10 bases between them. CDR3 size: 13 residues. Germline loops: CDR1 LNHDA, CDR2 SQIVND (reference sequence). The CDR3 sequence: CASSKQRVYGYTF. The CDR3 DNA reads TGTGCCAGTAGTAAACAGAGAGTCTATGGCTACACCTTC.

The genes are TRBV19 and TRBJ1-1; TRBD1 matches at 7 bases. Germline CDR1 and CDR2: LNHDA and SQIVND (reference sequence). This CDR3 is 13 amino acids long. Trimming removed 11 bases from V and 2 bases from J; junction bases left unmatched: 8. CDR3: CAAEDRSNTEAFF. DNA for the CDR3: TGTGCCGCTGAGGACAGGTCCAACACTGAAGCTTTCTTT.

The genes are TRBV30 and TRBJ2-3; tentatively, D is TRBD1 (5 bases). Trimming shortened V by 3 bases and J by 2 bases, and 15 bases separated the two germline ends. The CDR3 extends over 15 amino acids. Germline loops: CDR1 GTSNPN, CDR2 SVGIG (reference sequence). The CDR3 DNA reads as TGTGCCTGGAGCAAGCAAGGACACGCCACAGATACGCAGTATTTT. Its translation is CAWSKQGHATDTQYF.

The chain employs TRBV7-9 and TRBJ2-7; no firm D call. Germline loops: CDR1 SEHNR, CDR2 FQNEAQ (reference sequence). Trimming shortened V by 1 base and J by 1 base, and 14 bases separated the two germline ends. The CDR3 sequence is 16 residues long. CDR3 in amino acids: CASSLDIGLNSYEQYF. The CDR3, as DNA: TGTGCCAGCAGCTTAGATATCGGGTTAAATTCCTACGAGCAGTACTTC.

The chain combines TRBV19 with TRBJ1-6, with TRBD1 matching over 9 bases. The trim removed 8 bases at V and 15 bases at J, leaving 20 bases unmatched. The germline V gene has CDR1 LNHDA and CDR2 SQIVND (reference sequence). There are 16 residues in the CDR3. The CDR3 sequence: CASRPKTAWTGVNLHF. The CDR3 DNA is TGTGCCAGTCGCCCGAAAACGGCGTGGACAGGGGTGAACCTCCACTTT.

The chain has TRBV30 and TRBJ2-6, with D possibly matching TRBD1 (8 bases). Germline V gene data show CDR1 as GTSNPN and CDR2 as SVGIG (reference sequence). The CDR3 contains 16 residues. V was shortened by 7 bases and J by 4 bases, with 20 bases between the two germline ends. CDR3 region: CAFTTGELAGANVLTF. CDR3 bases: TGTGCCTTTACGACAGGGGAACTAGCGGGGGCCAACGTCCTGACTTTC. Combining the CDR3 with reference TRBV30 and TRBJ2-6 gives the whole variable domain SQTIHQWPATLVQPVGSPLSLECTVEGTSNPNLYWYRQAAGRGLQLLFYSVGIGQISSEVPQNLSASRPQDRQFILSSKKLLLSDSGFYLCAFTTGELAGANVLTFGAGSRLTVL.

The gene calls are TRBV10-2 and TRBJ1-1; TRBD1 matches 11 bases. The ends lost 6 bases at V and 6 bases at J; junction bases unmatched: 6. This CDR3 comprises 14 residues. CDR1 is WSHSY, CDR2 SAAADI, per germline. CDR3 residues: CASRKGQGEPEAFF. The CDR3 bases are TGCGCCAGCAGGAAGGGACAGGGGGAACCTGAAGCTTTCTTT.